The 16 T cell receptor beta chains below come from one sample, sequenced in a study of T-cell reconstitution after alpha-beta-depleted transplantation in children. A library of TCRbeta sequences, prepared with unique molecular identifiers, was generated. TCRdb re-derived calls from the PCR reads in MiXCR, one entry per CDR3 protein. The table has roughly 200,000 distinct CDR3 sequences, around 9.2% seen once. The material was PBMCs, mostly from graft donor cells, obtained 360 days after TCRalphabeta/CD19-depleted stem cell transplant. All receptors derive from a male patient between 2 and 15 years old who had a stem cell transplant for acute myeloid leukemia, so the T cells may come from the graft donor.

V and J are TRBV10-3 and TRBJ1-1; 7 bases line up with TRBD1. V lost 0 bases, J lost 5 bases, and 12 bases stayed unmatched. Germline CDR1 is ENHRY and CDR2 is SYGVKD. CDR3 length: 17 amino acids. CDR3 DNA sequence: TGTGCCATCAGTGAGTCGACGACAGGGAGGATATGGACTGAAGCTTTCTTT. Amino acid sequence: CAISESTTGRIWTEAFF.

This clonotype has just a few counts. The rearrangement links TRBV5-1 to TRBJ2-5; D ambiguous. Deletions cut 2 bases from V and 9 bases from J, with 14 bases between. Germline V gene lookup returns CDR1 SGHRS and CDR2 YFSETQ. The CDR3 length is 13 residues. CDR3 sequence reads: CASSFPASRAQYF. CDR3 nucleotide sequence: TGCGCCAGCAGCTTCCCGGCGTCCAGAGCCCAGTACTTC.

The chain combines TRBV27 with TRBJ2-7; possibly TRBD1 for D (6 bases). The germline V gene encodes CDR1 MNHEY and CDR2 SMNVEV (reference sequence). This CDR3 is 13 amino acids long. The germline V and J ends were trimmed by 2 bases and 4 bases, with 9 bases remaining between them. CDR3 in amino acids: CASSLKRGYEQYV. The CDR3 nucleotides are TGTGCCAGCAGTTTAAAAAGGGGGTACGAGCAGTACGTC.

This clonotype was counted a few times. The chain is built from TRBV20-1 and TRBJ1-2; no firm D call. This CDR3 comprises 11 residues. Trimming removed 0 bases at V and 7 bases at J, with 6 bases between. Germline V CDR1 and CDR2: DFQATT, SNEGSKA (reference sequence). The CDR3 here is CSARDFPGYTF. The CDR3 DNA reads TGCAGTGCTAGAGATTTTCCTGGCTACACCTTC.

This clonotype appeared a few times. The rearrangement uses TRBV6-5 and TRBJ2-2; possibly TRBD1 for D (6 bases). Trimming shortened V by 0 bases and J by 8 bases, and 10 bases separated the two germline ends. The CDR3 has 14 residues. Germline values: CDR1 MNHEY, CDR2 SVGAGI. CDR3 bases: TGTGCCAGCAGTTACTCGGGCGACAGGGGGGAGCTGTTTTTT. This codes for CASSYSGDRGELFF.

This clonotype was observed at least ten times. This rearrangement joins TRBV6-5 to TRBJ2-4; no clear D gene. CDR1 is MNHEY, CDR2 SVGAGI, per germline. Deletions cut 0 bases from V and 2 bases from J, with 8 bases between. This CDR3 has 15 residues. CDR3 bases: TGTGCCAGCAGTTACTCGGGCAGTACCAAAAACATTCAGTACTTC. Its translation is CASSYSGSTKNIQYF.

This clonotype was detected only a few times. The rearrangement uses TRBV20-1 and TRBJ2-2; D perhaps matches TRBD2 (7 bases). The CDR3 is made up of 15 amino acids. Per germline, CDR1 DFQATT and CDR2 SNEGSKA (reference sequence). V shed 3 bases and J shed 2 bases, with 13 bases lying between them. CDR3 sequence reads: CSARLGGANTGELFF. The DNA of the CDR3 is TGCAGTGCTAGGCTGGGGGGGGCCAACACCGGGGAGCTGTTTTTT.

This clonotype was seen only a few times. The chain combines TRBV6-5 with TRBJ1-2, with D hard to call. V lost 6 bases, J lost 8 bases, and 22 bases lay in between. Per the germline V gene, CDR1 is MNHEY and CDR2 is SVGAGI. This CDR3 contains 15 residues. Here the CDR3 reads CASRPFSVSVTGYTF. The CDR3 DNA follows: TGTGCCAGCAGACCCTTTTCCGTCTCGGTAACCGGCTACACCTTC.

The chain couples TRBV7-2 to TRBJ2-1; TRBD1 matches 7 bases. CDR1 SGHTA and CDR2 FQGNSA come from the germline V gene. The CDR3 length is 17 residues. V lost 5 bases and J lost 0; bases outside the gene matches: 10. CDR3 in DNA: TGTGCCAGCAGCGGCAACCGACAGGGAAGCTCCTACAATGAGCAGTTCTTC. Translating gives CASSGNRQGSSYNEQFF. Combining the CDR3 with reference TRBV7-2 and TRBJ2-1 gives the whole variable domain GAGVSQSPSNKVTEKGKDVELRCDPISGHTALYWYRQSLGQGLEFLIYFQGNSAPDKSGLPSDRFSAERTGGSVSTLTIQRTQQEDSAVYLCASSGNRQGSSYNEQFFGPGTRLTVL.

The V call is TRBV4-3, the J call TRBJ2-7, with D unresolved. This CDR3 is 13 amino acids long. Between the trimmed V and J ends, which lost 5 bases and 5 bases, there was a span of 13 bases. CDR1 and CDR2 (germline): LGHNA, YSLEER. The CDR3, as DNA: TGCGCCAGCAGCTACGCTTTAGAGGACGAGCAGTACTTC. It translates to CASSYALEDEQYF.

This clonotype was counted at least ten times. DNA for the CDR3: TGCAGTGCTAGAGATATGACGGGGGCCGACTACTACGAGCAGTACTTC. This encodes CSARDMTGADYYEQYF. This chain connects TRBV20-1 to TRBJ2-7; D is possibly TRBD1 or TRBD2 (6 bases each). The CDR3 consists of 16 residues. Trimming removed 0 bases at V and 3 bases at J, with 18 bases between. Germline CDR1 DFQATT, CDR2 SNEGSKA (reference sequence).

This clonotype was counted between two and nine times. The chain recombines TRBV4-2 with TRBJ2-5, with 8 nucleotides matching TRBD2. The germline V gene encodes CDR1 LGHNA and CDR2 YNFKEQ. The CDR3 is made up of 15 amino acids. Trimming at V came to 0 bases and at J to 5 bases, leaving 5 bases not matched to a gene. In DNA form, the CDR3 reads TGTGCCAGCAGCCAAGAGTGGACTAGCAGGGAGACCCAGTACTTC. It specifies CASSQEWTSRETQYF.

This clonotype was counted only a few times. The chain combines TRBV12-3 or TRBV12-4 with TRBJ2-7; TRBD2 matches at 12 bases. The CDR3 consists of 14 residues. V was clipped by 6 bases and J by 6 bases; unmatched bases: 6. As DNA, the CDR3 is TGTGCCAGCAGACCTAGCGGGAGGGCCTCCGAGCAGTACTTC. Its translation: CASRPSGRASEQYF.

V is TRBV12-3 or TRBV12-4 and J is TRBJ2-7; 9 bases agree with TRBD1. V lost 5 bases, J lost 4 bases, and 9 bases stayed unmatched. This CDR3 comprises 15 residues. The CDR3 nucleotides read TGTGCCAGCAGTCCCCGGACAGGGGATCGGTACGAGCAGTACTTC. Translating gives CASSPRTGDRYEQYF.

The chain combines TRBV20-1 with TRBJ1-6; TRBD1 matches at 8 bases. V was clipped by 2 bases and J by 7 bases; unmatched bases: 4. The CDR3 is 14 amino acids. Germline CDR1 DFQATT, CDR2 SNEGSKA (reference sequence). As DNA, the CDR3 is TGCAGTGCTAGACCTGGACAGGGCAATTCACCCCTCCACTTT. It is translated as CSARPGQGNSPLHF.

The sample holds many counts of this clonotype. V is TRBV7-2 and J is TRBJ2-5; D is perhaps TRBD1 or TRBD2 (5 bases each). CDR3 size: 14 residues. Between the trimmed V and J ends, which lost 5 bases and 4 bases, there was a span of 14 bases. The germline CDR1 and CDR2 sequences are SGHTA and FQGNSA. CDR3 sequence: CASSRGLAGETQYF. The CDR3 nucleotides are TGTGCCAGCAGCCGGGGCCTCGCAGGAGAGACCCAGTACTTC.